This T cell receptor beta chain was obtained from a study of a mutant IDH1 vaccine in newly diagnosed glioma. Study-level background: Treated patients were roughly 60% male, about 38% female, mean age around 40 years. Previous treatment comprised radiotherapy, temozolomide, or both, mostly both.

Time point: week 47, end of study. Alongside topical imiquimod, each dose of vaccine comprised 300 ug of mutant IDH1 20-mer peptide. Donor tumors were new WHO grade 3 or 4 IDH1-mutant, ATRX-lost astrocytomas. Repertoires were generated with immunoSEQ multiplex PCR, while TCRdb's copy carries only in-frame clones and drops some. The repertoire holds around 94,000 clones, with just under 90% as singletons. This clone turned up a few times. Its antigen is as yet unknown. Whole-study findings and limits: Whatever changes occurred in top peripheral T cell clonotypes seemed unrelated to pseudoprogression.

The receptor was isolated from a woman in her 50s with glioma. The sample was PBMCs, taken from a glioma patient whose treatment included an IDH1 peptide vaccine.

The CDR3 region is CASSFRGAGYEQYF. The CDR3 nucleotides are TGTGCCAGCAGTTTCCGGGGGGCGGGTTACGAGCAGTACTTC. The rearrangement uses TRBV28 and TRBJ2-7; tentatively, D is TRBD2 (7 bases). Germline V gene sequence: CDR1 MDHEN, CDR2 SYDVKM. The CDR3 sequence is 14 residues long. Trimming cost V 3 bases and J 4 bases, with 13 bases left between them.